The 15 T cell receptor beta chains reported below all come from one sample, sequenced in a study of cytomegalovirus exposure and HLA in healthy donors. Researchers ran the PCR with 60 Vbeta and 13 Jbeta primers. Sequencing used immunoSEQ multiplex PCR; TCRdb keeps in-frame clones, though not all of them. Of about 260,000 clones in the sample, roughly 81% were seen once. The specimen was PBMCs. The origin of the receptors is a woman aged 40-49 years in good health and CMV-seropositive.

The V and J genes are TRBV7-3 and TRBJ1-1; 9 bases are a match to TRBD1. CDR3 size: 14 residues. V gave up 4 bases and J gave up 5 bases; unmatched junction bases: 5. Germline V gene sequence: CDR1 SGHTA, CDR2 FQGTGA. CDR3 amino acids: CASSSRTGVTEAFF. The CDR3 nucleotides are TGTGCCAGCAGCTCTAGGACAGGGGTAACTGAAGCTTTCTTT.

The V call is TRBV5-4, the J call TRBJ2-3; 7 bases fit TRBD2. CDR1 SGHNT and CDR2 YYREEE come from the germline V gene (reference sequence). Trimming cost V 1 base and J 0 bases; bases outside gene matches: 2. This CDR3 comprises 15 residues. This chain's CDR3 is CASSLTAGSTDTQYF. The CDR3, as DNA: TGTGCCAGCAGCTTGACAGCGGGGAGCACAGATACGCAGTATTTT.

The chain uses TRBV7-9 and TRBJ2-1, with 9 nucleotides matching TRBD1. CDR1 SEHNR and CDR2 FQNEAQ come from the germline V gene (reference sequence). The CDR3 has 14 residues. J was trimmed by 7 bases and V by 5 bases; bases with no gene match: 6. The DNA for the CDR3 is TGTGCCAGCAGCCGCTTGGGGACAGGGAATGAGCAGTTCTTC. Its translation is CASSRLGTGNEQFF.

The rearrangement uses TRBV6-1 and TRBJ1-1; 7 nucleotides line up with TRBD1. CDR1 and CDR2 from the germline V gene are MNHNS and SASEGT. The CDR3 covers 13 residues. J lost 6 bases, V lost 7 bases, and 8 bases had no gene match. The CDR3 DNA reads TGTGCCAGCACAAGACAGGGAAGTCCTGAAGCTTTCTTT. Protein: CASTRQGSPEAFF.

This rearrangement joins TRBV7-9 to TRBJ1-3; D is unclear. Per the germline V gene, CDR1 is SEHNR and CDR2 is FQNEAQ (reference sequence). V lost 5 bases, J lost 7 bases, and 9 bases lay in between. The CDR3 has 12 amino acids. The CDR3 coding sequence is TGTGCCAGCAGCCAGTCTTCCAACACCATATATTTT. This translates into CASSQSSNTIYF.

The chain is built from TRBV19 and TRBJ2-4; maybe TRBD2 (6 bases). The CDR3 sequence is 15 residues long. Germline-derived CDR1 and CDR2 are LNHDA and SQIVND (reference sequence). Trimming cost V 5 bases and J 0 bases, with 11 bases left between them. The CDR3 bases are TGTGCCAGTAGTCCGGGAGATTTAGCCAAAAACATTCAGTACTTC. This translates into CASSPGDLAKNIQYF.

The chain links TRBV27 to TRBJ1-1; TRBD1 is a possible D gene (6 bases). Deletions cut 2 bases from V and 4 bases from J, with 8 bases between. The germline V gene encodes CDR1 MNHEY and CDR2 SMNVEV (reference sequence). The CDR3 sequence is 13 residues long. CDR3 coding DNA: TGTGCCAGCAGTTTAGGGACACCCACTGAAGCTTTCTTT. It encodes CASSLGTPTEAFF.

The chain couples TRBV13 to TRBJ1-1, with D possibly matching TRBD1 (5 bases). Germline V lookup: CDR1 PRHDT, CDR2 FYEKMQ (reference sequence). V shed 5 bases and J shed 4 bases, with 17 bases lying between them. The CDR3 is 15 amino acids. DNA of the CDR3: TGTGCCAGCAGCCCGTCAGGGATAGTATCCACTGAAGCTTTCTTT. It specifies CASSPSGIVSTEAFF.

The V and J genes are TRBV2 and TRBJ2-2, with 9 nucleotides matching TRBD2. This CDR3 is built from 13 residues. The V segment lost 7 bases and the J segment 4 bases; nucleotides outside the gene matches: 1. Germline-derived CDR1 and CDR2 are SNHLY and FYNNEI. CDR3 in DNA: TGTGCCAGCATGCGGGAGGGCACCGGGGAGCTGTTTTTT. Its protein product is CASMREGTGELFF. The variable domain in full, with the rest retrieved from reference TRBV2 and TRBJ2-2, is EPEVTQTPSHQVTQMGQEVILRCVPISNHLYFYWYRQILGQKVEFLVSFYNNEISEKSEIFDDQFSVERPDGSNFTLKIRSTKLEDSAMYFCASMREGTGELFFGEGSRLTVL.

This chain joins TRBV7-8 and TRBJ2-5; a possible D gene is TRBD2 (5 bases). Trimming removed 8 bases at V and 5 bases at J, with 9 bases between. CDR1 and CDR2 from the germline V gene are SGHVS and FQNEAQ. The CDR3 is 11 residues long. The CDR3 loop is CASGWRETQYF. CDR3 DNA sequence: TGTGCCAGCGGTTGGAGGGAGACCCAGTACTTC.

V usage is TRBV30 and J usage is TRBJ2-1; D gene unclear. Trimming removed 2 bases from V and 4 bases from J, with 9 bases in between. Germline lookup yields CDR1 GTSNPN and CDR2 SVGIG (reference sequence). The length of the CDR3 is 13 residues. The CDR3 DNA reads TGTGCCTGGAGTAAGAATCTATACAATGAGCAGTTCTTC. Its translation: CAWSKNLYNEQFF.

V gene TRBV13 combines with J gene TRBJ1-3, with D possibly being TRBD1 (6 bases). Trimming removed 5 bases at V and 1 base at J, with 9 bases between. The CDR3 has 14 residues. Germline V lookup: CDR1 PRHDT, CDR2 FYEKMQ (reference sequence). Written as DNA, the CDR3 is TGTGCCAGCAGCAGCAGGGGATCTGGAAACACCATATATTTT. Protein: CASSSRGSGNTIYF.

V gene TRBV27 combines with J gene TRBJ1-4; D is uncertain. This CDR3 comprises 14 residues. CDR1 MNHEY and CDR2 SMNVEV come from the germline V gene (reference sequence). Deletions cut 9 bases from V and 0 bases from J, with 11 bases between. The CDR3 sequence: CASKPIATNEKLFF. The CDR3 nucleotides are TGTGCCAGTAAGCCCATTGCAACTAATGAAAAACTGTTTTTT.

With regard to this clone: Other DNA sequences in the same sample also yield this CDR3. The gene calls are TRBV28 and TRBJ1-6; 8 positions match TRBD1. This CDR3 comprises 14 residues. The junction had 10 bases not matched to a gene; V was cut back by 5 bases and J by 13 bases. Germline loops: CDR1 MDHEN, CDR2 SYDVKM. CDR3 bases: TGTGCCAGCAGTCCCCGGGACAGGTTCTCGCCCCTCCACTTT. This gives the protein CASSPRDRFSPLHF.

The count of this clone is one. J is TRBJ2-3 and V is TRBV7-9; 10 bases are shared with TRBD2. Trimming at V came to 5 bases and at J to 3 bases, leaving 11 bases not matched to a gene. Germline CDR1 reads SEHNR; CDR2 reads FQNEAQ (reference sequence). The CDR3 runs to 17 residues. This CDR3 reads CASSPESSGRATDTQYF. The DNA of the CDR3 is TGTGCCAGCAGCCCAGAATCGAGCGGGAGGGCAACAGATACGCAGTATTTT.